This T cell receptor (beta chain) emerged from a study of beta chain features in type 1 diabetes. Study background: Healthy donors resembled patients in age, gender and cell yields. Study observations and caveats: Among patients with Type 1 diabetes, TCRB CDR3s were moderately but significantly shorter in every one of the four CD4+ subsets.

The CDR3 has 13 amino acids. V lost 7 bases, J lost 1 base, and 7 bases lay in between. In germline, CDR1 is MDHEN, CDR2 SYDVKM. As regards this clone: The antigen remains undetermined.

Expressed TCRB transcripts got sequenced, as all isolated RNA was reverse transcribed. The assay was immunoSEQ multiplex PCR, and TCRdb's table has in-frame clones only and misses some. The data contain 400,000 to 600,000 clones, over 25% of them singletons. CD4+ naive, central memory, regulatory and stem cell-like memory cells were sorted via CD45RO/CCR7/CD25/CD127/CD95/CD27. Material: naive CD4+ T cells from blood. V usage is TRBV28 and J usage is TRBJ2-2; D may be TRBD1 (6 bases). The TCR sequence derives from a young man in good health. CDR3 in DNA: TGTGCCAGCATGACAGGGAACACCGGGGAGCTGTTTTTT. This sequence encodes CASMTGNTGELFF.